This T cell receptor (beta chain) was observed in a study of lymphopenia after photon versus proton radiotherapy. Libraries were prepared by immunoSEQ multiplex PCR; TCRdb keeps only in-frame clonotypes and omits some of them. This table holds about 70,000 clones, 75% to 90% found once. A word on this clone: Its antigen is not identified.

Study conclusions and caveats: Under photons, naive T cells and diversity fell while effector/memory populations rose.

This CDR3 comprises 17 residues. Per germline, CDR1 SGHNT and CDR2 YENEEA. Trimming shortened V by 2 bases and J by 3 bases, and 20 bases separated the two germline ends. The TCR originated in a man older than 75 with esophageal cancer. The rearrangement uses TRBV11-3 and TRBJ2-7; D is ambiguous. The material sequenced was peripheral blood, taken from a patient treated with proton-based radiotherapy. The CDR3 loop is CASSLSPLRGDNYEQYF. As DNA, the CDR3 is TGTGCCAGCAGCTTAAGCCCCCTTAGAGGCGACAACTACGAGCAGTACTTC.